The rows below give T cell receptor beta chains drawn from one sample of a study of T cells in Graves' hyperthyroidism and ophthalmopathy. TCRdb passed the multiplex PCR reads through MiXCR, listing each CDR3 protein once. Found here are about 710,000 distinct CDR3 sequences, about 15% of them singletons; the top ten hold 8.4%. The sequenced material came from blood. The origin of the receptors is a man aged 18 to 29 with Graves' hyperthyroidism. The CDR3 runs from the conserved cysteine through the conserved F or W. D genes are given only for firm matches. Expanded clones are given a class, and other clones once, few, many or no size at all.

abundance: .
v_gene: TRBV5-4
d_gene: TRBD2
j_gene: TRBJ2-1
CDR3aa: CASSPIAGGSSYNEQFF
CDR3nt: TGTGCCAGCAGCCCGATAGCGGGAGGGAGCTCCTACAATGAGCAGTTCTTC

abundance: .
v_gene: TRBV5-5
d_gene: .
j_gene: TRBJ1-3
CDR3aa: CASSFHNIPGNTIYF
CDR3nt: TGTGCCAGCAGCTTCCACAATATACCTGGAAACACCATATATTTT

abundance: many
v_gene: TRBV12-3/TRBV12-4
d_gene: .
j_gene: TRBJ1-1
CDR3aa: CASSLDGLEAFF
CDR3nt: TGTGCCAGCAGTTTGGACGGACTTGAAGCTTTCTTT

abundance: many
v_gene: TRBV20-1
d_gene: .
j_gene: TRBJ2-3
CDR3aa: CSANGRDTQYF
CDR3nt: TGCAGTGCAAATGGAAGGGATACGCAGTATTTT

abundance: many
v_gene: TRBV6-2/TRBV6-3
d_gene: .
j_gene: TRBJ2-7
CDR3aa: CASSYSGLVYEQYF
CDR3nt: TGTGCCAGCAGTTACTCCGGACTCGTCTACGAGCAGTACTTC

abundance: many
v_gene: TRBV7-9
d_gene: TRBD1
j_gene: TRBJ2-7
CDR3aa: CASSPDRDPYEQYF
CDR3nt: TGTGCCAGCAGCCCAGACAGGGATCCCTACGAGCAGTACTTC

abundance: few
v_gene: TRBV20-1
d_gene: .
j_gene: TRBJ2-2
CDR3aa: CSAREGYWNTGELFF
CDR3nt: TGCAGTGCTAGAGAAGGGTACTGGAACACCGGGGAGCTGTTTTTT

abundance: .
v_gene: TRBV5-6
d_gene: TRBD1
j_gene: TRBJ2-1
CDR3aa: CASLRTGLTYEQFF
CDR3nt: TGTGCCAGCCTAAGGACAGGGTTAACATATGAGCAGTTCTTC

abundance: few
v_gene: TRBV28
d_gene: TRBD2
j_gene: TRBJ2-7
CDR3aa: CASSNRGDYEQYF
CDR3nt: TGTGCCAGCAGCAATCGGGGGGACTACGAGCAGTACTTC

abundance: many
v_gene: TRBV12-3/TRBV12-4
d_gene: .
j_gene: TRBJ2-4
CDR3aa: CASILGRAKNIQYF
CDR3nt: TGTGCCAGCATTCTTGGCAGAGCCAAAAACATTCAGTACTTC